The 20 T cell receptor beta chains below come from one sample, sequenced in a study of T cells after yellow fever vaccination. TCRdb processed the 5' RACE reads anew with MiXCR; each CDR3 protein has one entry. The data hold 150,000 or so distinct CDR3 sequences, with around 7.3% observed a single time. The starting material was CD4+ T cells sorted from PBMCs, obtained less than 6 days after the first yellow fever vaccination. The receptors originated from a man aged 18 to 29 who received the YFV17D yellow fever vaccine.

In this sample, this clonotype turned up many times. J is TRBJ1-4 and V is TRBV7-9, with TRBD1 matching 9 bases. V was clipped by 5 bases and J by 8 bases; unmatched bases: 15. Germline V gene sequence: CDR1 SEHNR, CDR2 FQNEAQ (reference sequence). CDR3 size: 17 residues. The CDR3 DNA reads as TGTGCCAGCAGCCCCGGGACAGGGCGAACATTCGGAGAAAAACTGTTTTTT. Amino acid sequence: CASSPGTGRTFGEKLFF.

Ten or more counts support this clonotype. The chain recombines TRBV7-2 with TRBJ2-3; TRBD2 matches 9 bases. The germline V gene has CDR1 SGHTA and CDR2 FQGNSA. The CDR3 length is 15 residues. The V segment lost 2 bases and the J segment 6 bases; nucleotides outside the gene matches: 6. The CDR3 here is CASSLIAGAGDTQYF. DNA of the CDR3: TGTGCCAGCAGCTTAATAGCGGGGGCGGGGGATACGCAGTATTTT.

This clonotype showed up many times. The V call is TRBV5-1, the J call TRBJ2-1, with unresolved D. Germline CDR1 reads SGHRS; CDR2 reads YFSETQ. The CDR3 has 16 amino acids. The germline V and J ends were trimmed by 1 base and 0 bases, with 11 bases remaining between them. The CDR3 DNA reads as TGCGCCAGCAGCTTGCGTCCTGACCTCTCCTACAATGAGCAGTTCTTC. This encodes CASSLRPDLSYNEQFF.

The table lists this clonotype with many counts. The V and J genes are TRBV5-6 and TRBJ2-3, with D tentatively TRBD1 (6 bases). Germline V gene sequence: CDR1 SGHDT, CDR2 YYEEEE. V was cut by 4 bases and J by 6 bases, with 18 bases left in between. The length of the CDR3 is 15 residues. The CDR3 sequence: CASSKQGDLRDTQYF. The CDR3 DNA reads TGTGCCAGCAGCAAACAGGGAGACCTTCGGGATACGCAGTATTTT.

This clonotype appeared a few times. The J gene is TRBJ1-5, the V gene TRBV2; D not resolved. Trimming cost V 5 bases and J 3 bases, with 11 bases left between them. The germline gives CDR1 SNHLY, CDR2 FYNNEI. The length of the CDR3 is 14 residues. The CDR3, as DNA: TGTGCCAGCAGTACGGACGGACCCAATCAGCCCCAGCATTTT. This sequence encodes CASSTDGPNQPQHF.

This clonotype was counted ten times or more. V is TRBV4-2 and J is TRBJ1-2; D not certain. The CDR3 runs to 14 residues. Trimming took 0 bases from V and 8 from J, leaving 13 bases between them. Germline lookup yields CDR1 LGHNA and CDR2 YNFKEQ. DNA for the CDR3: TGTGCCAGCAGCCAAGATGACGGGGTGGGAGGCTACACCTTC. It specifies CASSQDDGVGGYTF.

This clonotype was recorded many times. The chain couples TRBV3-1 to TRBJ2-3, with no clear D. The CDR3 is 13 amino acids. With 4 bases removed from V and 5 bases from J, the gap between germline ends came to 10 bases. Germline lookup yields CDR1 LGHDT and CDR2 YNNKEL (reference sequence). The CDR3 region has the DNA TGTGCCAGCAGCCTCCGATCGGGAGATACGCAGTATTTT. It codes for CASSLRSGDTQYF.

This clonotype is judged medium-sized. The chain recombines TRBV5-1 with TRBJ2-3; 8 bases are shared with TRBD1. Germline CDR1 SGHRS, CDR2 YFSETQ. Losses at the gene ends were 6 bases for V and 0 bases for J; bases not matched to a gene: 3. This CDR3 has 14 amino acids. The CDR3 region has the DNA TGCGCCAGCAAAGGACAGGGCAGCACAGATACGCAGTATTTT. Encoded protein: CASKGQGSTDTQYF. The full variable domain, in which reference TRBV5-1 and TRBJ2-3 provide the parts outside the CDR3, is KAGVTQTPRYLIKTRGQQVTLSCSPISGHRSVSWYQQTPGQGLQFLFEYFSETQRNKGNFPGRFSGRQFSNSRSEMNVSTLELGDSALYLCASKGQGSTDTQYFGPGTRLTVL.

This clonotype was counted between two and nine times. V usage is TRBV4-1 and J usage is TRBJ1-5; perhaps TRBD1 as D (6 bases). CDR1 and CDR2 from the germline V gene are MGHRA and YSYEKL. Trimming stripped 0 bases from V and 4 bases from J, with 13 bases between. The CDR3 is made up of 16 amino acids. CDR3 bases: TGCGCCAGCAGCCAAGATCGGACAGCCACAAATCAGCCCCAGCATTTT. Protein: CASSQDRTATNQPQHF.

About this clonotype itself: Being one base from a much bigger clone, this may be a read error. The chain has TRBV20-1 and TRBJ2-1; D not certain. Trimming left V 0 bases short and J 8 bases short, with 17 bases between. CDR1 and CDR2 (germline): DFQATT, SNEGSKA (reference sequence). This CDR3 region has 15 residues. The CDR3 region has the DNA TGCAGTGCTAGAGATTCCGGACGGACCTGTGATGAGCAGTTCTTC. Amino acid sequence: CSARDSGRTCDEQFF.

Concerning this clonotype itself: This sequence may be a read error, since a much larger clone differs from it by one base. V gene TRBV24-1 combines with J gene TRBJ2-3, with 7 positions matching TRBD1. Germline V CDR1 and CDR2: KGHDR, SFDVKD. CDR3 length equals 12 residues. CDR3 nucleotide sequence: TGTGCCACCATTGATCTGACAGGGCTACAGTATTTT. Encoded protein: CATIDLTGLQYF.

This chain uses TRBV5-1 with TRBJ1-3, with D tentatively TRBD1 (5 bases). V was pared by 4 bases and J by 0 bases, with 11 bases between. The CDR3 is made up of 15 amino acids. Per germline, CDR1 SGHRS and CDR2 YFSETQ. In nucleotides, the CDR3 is TGCGCCAGCAGCACGGGACGTAACTCTGGAAACACCATATATTTT. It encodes CASSTGRNSGNTIYF.

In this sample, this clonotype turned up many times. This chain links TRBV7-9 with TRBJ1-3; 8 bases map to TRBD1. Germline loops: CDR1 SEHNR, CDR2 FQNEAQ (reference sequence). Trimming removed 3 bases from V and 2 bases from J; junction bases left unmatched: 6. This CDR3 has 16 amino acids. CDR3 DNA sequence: TGTGCCAGCAGCTTCTGGACAGGGCGTGCTGGAAACACCATATATTTT. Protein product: CASSFWTGRAGNTIYF. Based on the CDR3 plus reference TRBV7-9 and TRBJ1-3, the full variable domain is DTGVSQNPRHKITKRGQNVTFRCDPISEHNRLYWYRQTLGQGPEFLTYFQNEAQLEKSRLLSDRFSAERPKGSFSTLEIQRTEQGDSAMYLCASSFWTGRAGNTIYFGEGSWLTVV.

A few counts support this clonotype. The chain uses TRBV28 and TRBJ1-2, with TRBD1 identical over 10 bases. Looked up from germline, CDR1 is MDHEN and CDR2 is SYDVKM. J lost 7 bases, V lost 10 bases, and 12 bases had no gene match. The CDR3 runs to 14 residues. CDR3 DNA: TGTGCCATCCCGGCCCCGGGACAGGGGTTTGGCTACACCTTC. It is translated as CAIPAPGQGFGYTF.

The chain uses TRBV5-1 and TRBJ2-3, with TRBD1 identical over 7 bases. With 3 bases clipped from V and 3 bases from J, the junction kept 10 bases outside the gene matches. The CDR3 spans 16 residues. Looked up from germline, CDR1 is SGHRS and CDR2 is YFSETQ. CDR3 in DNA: TGCGCCAGCAGCTCCTCCCCGGGACAGCAGACAGATACGCAGTATTTT. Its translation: CASSSSPGQQTDTQYF.

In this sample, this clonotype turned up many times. CDR3 coding DNA: TGTGCCAGCAGCCCGAGCGGGGGGGCAGATACGCAGTATTTT. This codes for CASSPSGGADTQYF. This chain joins TRBV7-9 and TRBJ2-3; 10 nucleotides match TRBD2. Germline-derived CDR1 and CDR2 are SEHNR and FQNEAQ (reference sequence). With V trimmed by 5 bases and J by 4 bases, 3 bases remained unmatched. The CDR3 consists of 14 residues.

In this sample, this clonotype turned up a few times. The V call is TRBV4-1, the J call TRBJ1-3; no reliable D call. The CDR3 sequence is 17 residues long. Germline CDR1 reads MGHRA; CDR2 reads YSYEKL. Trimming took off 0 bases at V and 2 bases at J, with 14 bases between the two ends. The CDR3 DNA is TGCGCCAGCAGCCAAGAAGGTGCGGCGGGTCCTGGAAACACCATATATTTT. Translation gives CASSQEGAAGPGNTIYF.

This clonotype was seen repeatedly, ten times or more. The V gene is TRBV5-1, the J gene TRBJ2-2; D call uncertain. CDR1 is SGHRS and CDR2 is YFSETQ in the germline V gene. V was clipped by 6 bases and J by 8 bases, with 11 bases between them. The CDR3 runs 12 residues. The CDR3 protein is CASTQSRGELFF. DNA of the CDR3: TGCGCCAGCACCCAATCCAGAGGGGAGCTGTTTTTT.

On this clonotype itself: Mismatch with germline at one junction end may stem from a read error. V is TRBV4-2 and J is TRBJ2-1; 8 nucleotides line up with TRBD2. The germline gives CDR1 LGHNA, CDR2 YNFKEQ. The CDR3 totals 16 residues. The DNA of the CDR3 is TGTGCCAGCAGCCAGGGAAGCGGGAGCTCCTTCAATGAGCAGTTCTTC. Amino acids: CASSQGSGSSFNEQFF.

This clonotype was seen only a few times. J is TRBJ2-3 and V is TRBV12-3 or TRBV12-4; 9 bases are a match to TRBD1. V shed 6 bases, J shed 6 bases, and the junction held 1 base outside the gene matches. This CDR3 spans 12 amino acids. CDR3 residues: CASRDRGDTQYF. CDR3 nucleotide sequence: TGTGCCAGCAGAGACAGGGGGGATACGCAGTATTTT.